This TCR beta chain stems from a study of cytomegalovirus exposure and HLA in healthy donors. With regard to this clone: Its antigen is still unknown.

The primer mix had 60 Vbeta and 13 Jbeta primers. The table came from immunoSEQ multiplex PCR; TCRdb's copy has only in-frame clones and leaves some out. This table has some 150,000 clones, about 69% appearing once. Study conclusions and caveats: Cytomegalovirus status, reportedly, was diagnosed with high specificity and sensitivity by the classifier. In a later analysis, HLA-associated beta chains showed higher expansion and lower generation probabilities than comparable chains. Cytomegalovirus association was listed for approximately 160 TCR beta chains.

V dropped 6 bases and J dropped 1 base, with 10 bases sitting between them. The CDR3 covers 13 residues. In germline, CDR1 is SGHVS, CDR2 FQNEAQ. The chain has TRBV7-8 and TRBJ2-7; a weak D match, TRBD1 (6 bases). Sequenced input: PBMCs. The receptor's source is a human donor in good health. CDR3 DNA: TGTGCCAGCAGAATCAGGGGTTCCTACGAGCAGTACTTC. It translates to CASRIRGSYEQYF.